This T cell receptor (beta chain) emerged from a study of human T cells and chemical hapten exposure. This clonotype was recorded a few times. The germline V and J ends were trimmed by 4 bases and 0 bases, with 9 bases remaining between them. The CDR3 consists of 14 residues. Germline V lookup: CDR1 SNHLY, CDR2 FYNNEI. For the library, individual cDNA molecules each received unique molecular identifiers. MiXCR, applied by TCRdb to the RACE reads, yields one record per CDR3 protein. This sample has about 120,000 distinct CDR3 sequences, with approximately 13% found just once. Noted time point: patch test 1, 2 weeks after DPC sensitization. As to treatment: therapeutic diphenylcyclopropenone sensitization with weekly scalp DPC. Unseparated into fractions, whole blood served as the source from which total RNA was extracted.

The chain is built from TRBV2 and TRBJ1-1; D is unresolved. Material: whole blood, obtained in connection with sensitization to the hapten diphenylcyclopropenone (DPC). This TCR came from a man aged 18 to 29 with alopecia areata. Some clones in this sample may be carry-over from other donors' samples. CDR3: CASSGRVMNTEAFF. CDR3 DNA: TGTGCCAGCAGTGGAAGGGTTATGAACACTGAAGCTTTCTTT.